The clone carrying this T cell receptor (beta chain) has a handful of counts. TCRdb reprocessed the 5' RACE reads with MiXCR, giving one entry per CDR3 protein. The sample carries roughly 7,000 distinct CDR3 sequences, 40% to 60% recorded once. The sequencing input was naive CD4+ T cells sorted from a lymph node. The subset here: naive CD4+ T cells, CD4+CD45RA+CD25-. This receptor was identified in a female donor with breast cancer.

The CDR3 region has the DNA TGCAGTGCTACCCCGGGACAGTACGAAGCAGATACGCAGTATTTT. Translated, it gives CSATPGQYEADTQYF. This chain uses TRBV20-1 with TRBJ2-3, with TRBD1 matching 7 bases. The CDR3 runs to 15 residues. Germline trimming cut 4 bases from V and 4 bases from J; bases unmatched to any gene: 11. Looked up from germline, CDR1 is DFQATT and CDR2 is SNEGSKA (reference sequence).